This TCR beta chain was recorded in a study of cytomegalovirus exposure and HLA in healthy donors. The V gene's germline CDR1 is SGHRS and CDR2 YFSETQ. The CDR3 extends over 16 amino acids. The ends were cut back, 5 bases at V and 0 bases at J, with 15 bases in the middle. PCR amplification relied on 60 Vbeta primers (plus 13 Jbeta primers). Clones were sequenced by immunoSEQ multiplex PCR, and TCRdb holds only the in-frame ones, with some missing. The table shows roughly 120,000 clones, with about 63% occurring only once. This clone was found a few times. This TCR came from a man younger than 45 in good health and CMV-seropositive. The rearrangement joins TRBV5-1 to TRBJ2-1; a weak D match, TRBD1 (6 bases). The sequencing sample was made of PBMCs. DNA of the CDR3: TGCGCCAGCAGGAGGAGTACAGGGTTCTCCTACAATGAGCAGTTCTTC. Encoded protein: CASRRSTGFSYNEQFF.